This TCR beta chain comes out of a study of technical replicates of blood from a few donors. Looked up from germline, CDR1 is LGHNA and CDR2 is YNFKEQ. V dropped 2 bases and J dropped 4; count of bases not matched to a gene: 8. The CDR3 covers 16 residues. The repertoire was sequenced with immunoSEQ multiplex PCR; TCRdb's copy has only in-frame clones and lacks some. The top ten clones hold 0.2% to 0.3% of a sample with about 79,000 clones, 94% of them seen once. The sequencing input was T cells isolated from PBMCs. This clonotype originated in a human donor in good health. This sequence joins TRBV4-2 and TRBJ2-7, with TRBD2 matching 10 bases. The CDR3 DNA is TGTGCCAGCAGCCAAACGGCTAGCGGGAGTGCGTACGAGCAGTACTTC. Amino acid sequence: CASSQTASGSAYEQYF.